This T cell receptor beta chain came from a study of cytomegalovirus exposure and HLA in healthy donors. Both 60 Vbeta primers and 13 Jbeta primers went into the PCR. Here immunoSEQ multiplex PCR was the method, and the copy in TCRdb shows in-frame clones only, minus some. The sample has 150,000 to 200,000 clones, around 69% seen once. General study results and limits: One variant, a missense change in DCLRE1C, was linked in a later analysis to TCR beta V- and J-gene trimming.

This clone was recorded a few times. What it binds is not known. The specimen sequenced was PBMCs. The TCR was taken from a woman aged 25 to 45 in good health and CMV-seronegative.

The CDR3 sequence: CATSTILQGLPGYEQYF. The CDR3 DNA reads TGTGCCACCAGCACCATTCTACAGGGTCTCCCCGGCTACGAGCAGTACTTC. This chain links TRBV15 with TRBJ2-7, with a weak D call TRBD1 (6 bases). Germline values: CDR1 LNHNV, CDR2 YYDKDF (reference sequence). This CDR3 is built from 17 residues. Trimming pared 4 bases from V and 3 bases from J, leaving 22 bases between.